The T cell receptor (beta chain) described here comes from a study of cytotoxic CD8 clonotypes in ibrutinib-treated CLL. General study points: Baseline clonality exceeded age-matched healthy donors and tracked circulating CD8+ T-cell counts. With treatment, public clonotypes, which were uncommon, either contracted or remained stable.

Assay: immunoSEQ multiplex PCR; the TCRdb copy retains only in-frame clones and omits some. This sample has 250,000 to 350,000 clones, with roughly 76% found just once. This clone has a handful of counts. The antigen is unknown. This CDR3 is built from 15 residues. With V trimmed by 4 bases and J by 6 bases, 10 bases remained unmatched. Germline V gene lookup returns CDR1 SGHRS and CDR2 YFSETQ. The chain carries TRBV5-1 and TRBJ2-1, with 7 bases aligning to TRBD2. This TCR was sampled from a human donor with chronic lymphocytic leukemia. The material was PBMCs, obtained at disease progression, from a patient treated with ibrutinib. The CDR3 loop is CASSPLLGEGNEQFF. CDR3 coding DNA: TGCGCCAGCAGCCCTTTGTTAGGGGAGGGCAATGAGCAGTTCTTC.